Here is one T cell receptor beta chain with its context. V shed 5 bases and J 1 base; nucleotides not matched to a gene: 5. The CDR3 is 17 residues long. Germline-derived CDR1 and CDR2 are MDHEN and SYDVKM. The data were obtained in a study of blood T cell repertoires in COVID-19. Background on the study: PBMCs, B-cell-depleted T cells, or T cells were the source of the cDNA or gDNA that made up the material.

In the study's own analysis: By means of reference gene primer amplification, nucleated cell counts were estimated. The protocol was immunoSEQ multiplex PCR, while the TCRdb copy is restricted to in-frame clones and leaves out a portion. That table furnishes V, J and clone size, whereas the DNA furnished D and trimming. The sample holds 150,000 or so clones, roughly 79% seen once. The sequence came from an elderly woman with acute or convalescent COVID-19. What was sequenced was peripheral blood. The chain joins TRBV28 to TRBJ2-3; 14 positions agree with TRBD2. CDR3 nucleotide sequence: TGTGCCAGCAGTCCGGGACTAGCGGGAGTGGGCACAGATACGCAGTATTTT. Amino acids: CASSPGLAGVGTDTQYF.